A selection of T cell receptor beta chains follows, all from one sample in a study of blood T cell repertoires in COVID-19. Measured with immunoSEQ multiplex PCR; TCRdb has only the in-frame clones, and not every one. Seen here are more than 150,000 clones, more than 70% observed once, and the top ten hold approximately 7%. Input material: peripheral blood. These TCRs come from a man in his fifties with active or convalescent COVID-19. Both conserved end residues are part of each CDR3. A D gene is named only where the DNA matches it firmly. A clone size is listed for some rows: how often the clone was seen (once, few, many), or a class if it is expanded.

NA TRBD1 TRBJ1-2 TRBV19 TGTGCCAGTAGTACACCGACAGGGGGCTTCTATGGCTACACCTTC CASSTPTGGFYGYTF
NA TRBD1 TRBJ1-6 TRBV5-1 TGCGCCAGCAGCTTGGTCGATCCAGGGGGTTCACCCCTCCACTTT CASSLVDPGGSPLHF
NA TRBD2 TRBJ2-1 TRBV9 TGTGCCAGCAGCGCCCGGGAGGCCCGCTTATCTGAGCAGTTCTTC CASSAREARLSEQFF
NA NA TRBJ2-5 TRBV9 TGTGCCAGCAGCGCAGGACAGTGGGAGACCCAGTACTTC CASSAGQWETQYF
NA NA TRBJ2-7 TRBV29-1 TGCAGCGTCCAATCCCGGGTTGGGGAGCAGTACTTC CSVQSRVGEQYF
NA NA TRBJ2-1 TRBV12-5 TGTGCTAGTGGTTTAGGGCAGGGAAAGTACAATGAGCAGTTCTTC CASGLGQGKYNEQFF
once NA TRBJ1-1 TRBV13 TGTGCCAGCAGCTTTGAGGGTTTACCTGAAGCTTTCTTT CASSFEGLPEAFF
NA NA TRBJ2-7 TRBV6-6 TGTGCCAGCAGTCCCTCACGCCAACTTGACGAGCAGTACTTC CASSPSRQLDEQYF
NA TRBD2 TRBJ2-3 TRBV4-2 TGTGCCAGCAGCCAAGACCTAGCGGGAGACATCACAGATACGCAGTATTTT CASSQDLAGDITDTQYF
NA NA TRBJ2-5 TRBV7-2 TGTGCCAGCAGCTTACCGCCGGGGGAGACCCAGTACTTC CASSLPPGETQYF
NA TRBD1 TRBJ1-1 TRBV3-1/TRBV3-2 TGTGCCAGCAGCCTGTACAGGGGGGACACTGAAGCTTTCTTT CASSLYRGDTEAFF
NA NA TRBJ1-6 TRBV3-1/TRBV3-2 TGTGCCAGCAGCCAAGCGGGGAGCAACAATTCACCCCTCCACTTT CASSQAGSNNSPLHF
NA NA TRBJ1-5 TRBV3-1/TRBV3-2 TGTGCCAGCAGCCAAGCTCCTAATCAGCCCCAGCATTTT CASSQAPNQPQHF
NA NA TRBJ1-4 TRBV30 TGTGCCTGGAATACCGGGATTCCTAATGAAAAACTGTTTTTT CAWNTGIPNEKLFF
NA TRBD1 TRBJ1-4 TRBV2 TGTGCCAGCAGTGAAGATTGGACAGGGGCTGAAAAACTGTTTTTT CASSEDWTGAEKLFF
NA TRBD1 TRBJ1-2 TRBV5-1 TGCGCCAGCAGCCCGACAGGGGATTATGGCTACACCTTC CASSPTGDYGYTF
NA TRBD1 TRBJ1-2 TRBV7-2 TGTGCCAGCAGCTCCCGGACAGGGGGTAGAAACTATGGCTACACCTTC CASSSRTGGRNYGYTF
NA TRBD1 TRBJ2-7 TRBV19 TGTGCCAGTACCACGGTCCGCGGACAGGGGTGGCAGACCTACGAGCAGTACTTC CASTTVRGQGWQTYEQYF
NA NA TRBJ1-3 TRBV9 TGTGCCAGCAGCTTCTTCTACTCTGGAAACACCATATATTTT CASSFFYSGNTIYF
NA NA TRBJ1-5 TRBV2 TGTGCCAGCAGAAGGGGTCAGCCCCAGCATTTT CASRRGQPQHF
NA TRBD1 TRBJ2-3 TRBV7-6 TGTGCCAGCAGCCGCGGACCGGGTGGTGGGACAGGGCGCACAGATACGCAGTATTTT CASSRGPGGGTGRTDTQYF
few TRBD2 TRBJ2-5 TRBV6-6 TGTGCCAGCGGACTAGCGTTAGAGACCCAGTACTTC CASGLALETQYF
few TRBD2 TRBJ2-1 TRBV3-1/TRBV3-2 TGTGCCAGCAGCCTAACTAGCGGGGGGGACAATGAGCAGTTCTTC CASSLTSGGDNEQFF
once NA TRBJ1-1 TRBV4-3 TGCGCCAGCAGCCAGGGGACTCTGGGTGAAGCTTTCTTT CASSQGTLGEAFF
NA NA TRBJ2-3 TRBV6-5 TGTGCCAGCAGCCACACAGATACGCAGTATTTT CASSHTDTQYF
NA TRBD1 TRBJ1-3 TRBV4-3 TGCGCCAGCAGCCCCAGGGGGGGAAACACCATATATTTT CASSPRGGNTIYF
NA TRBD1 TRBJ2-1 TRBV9 TGTGCCAGCAGCGTAGCGGCGGGCAGGGGGGAGCAGTTCTTC CASSVAAGRGEQFF
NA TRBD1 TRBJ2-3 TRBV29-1 TGCAGCGTCGGCCGGGACAGGGGGAGTGGTACGCAGTATTTT CSVGRDRGSGTQYF
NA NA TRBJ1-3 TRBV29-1 TGCAGCGGAATGACAGACTTCTCTGGAAACACCATATATTTT CSGMTDFSGNTIYF
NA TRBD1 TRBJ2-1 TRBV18 TGTGCCAGCTCCCCCGGGACAGGGGCCTACAATGAGCAGTTCTTC CASSPGTGAYNEQFF
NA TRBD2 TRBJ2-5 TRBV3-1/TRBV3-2 TGTGCCAGCAGCCAAGGAGCGGGGCCTGTCCAGACCCAGTACTTC CASSQGAGPVQTQYF
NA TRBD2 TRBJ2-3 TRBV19 TGTGCCAGTAGCAAAAGCGTAGGATTGGGGGGGGTAGGCACAGATACGCAGTATTTT CASSKSVGLGGVGTDTQYF
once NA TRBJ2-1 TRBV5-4 TGTGCCAGCAGCTTGGACGGGGTTAGCTCCTACAATGAGCAGTTCTTC CASSLDGVSSYNEQFF
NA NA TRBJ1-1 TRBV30 TGTGCCTGGAGTAAGCGGGCGGGAAGTTCGAACACTGAAGCTTTCTTT CAWSKRAGSSNTEAFF
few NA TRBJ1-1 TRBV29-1 TGCAGCGTCCAAAACGGAGTGACTGAAGCTTTCTTT CSVQNGVTEAFF
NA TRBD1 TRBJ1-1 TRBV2 TGTGCCAGCAGGACCGGGACAGGGGGCTCCCGTGCGCAAGCTTTCTTT CASRTGTGGSRAQAFF
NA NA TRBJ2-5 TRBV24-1 TGTGCCACCAGTGAGCCGCGGGGAATGGAAGAGACCCAGTACTTC CATSEPRGMEETQYF
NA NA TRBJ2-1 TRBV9 TGTGCCAGCAGCCGAAGCAGGGTTAATGAGCAGTTCTTC CASSRSRVNEQFF
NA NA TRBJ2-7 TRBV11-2 TGTGCCAGCAGCTTCGCCGGGACAAGAGACTACGAGCAGTACTTC CASSFAGTRDYEQYF
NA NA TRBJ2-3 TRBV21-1 TGTGCCAGCAGCAAAGCGCGTCGGACAGGGATGGGAGATACGCAGTATTTT CASSKARRTGMGDTQYF
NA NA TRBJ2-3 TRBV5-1 TGCGCCAGCAGCTCGTCCCGTCCGCTAGGCACAGATACGCAGTATTTT CASSSSRPLGTDTQYF
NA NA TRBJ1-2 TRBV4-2 TGTGCCAGCAGCCAAGGGGGTGAGACTAGCTATGGCTACACCTTC CASSQGGETSYGYTF
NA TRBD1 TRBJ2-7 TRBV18 TGTGCCAGCTCACCGTCGCAGGGGGCTTTGTACGAGCAGTACTTC CASSPSQGALYEQYF
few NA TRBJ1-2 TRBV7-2 TGTGCCAGCAGCTTATGGGGCGGTGGCTACACCTTC CASSLWGGGYTF
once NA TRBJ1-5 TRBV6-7 TGTGCCAGCAGTTACTGGCAGGGCAATCAGCCCCAGCATTTT CASSYWQGNQPQHF
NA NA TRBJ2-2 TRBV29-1 TGCAGCGCCTCGAACACCGGGGAGCTGTTTTTT CSASNTGELFF
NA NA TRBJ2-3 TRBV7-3 TGTGCCAGCAGCTCACAATCGGATACGCAGTATTTT CASSSQSDTQYF
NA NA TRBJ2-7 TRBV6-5 TGTGCCAGCAGTTACCCCGATAGGACAGCCTACGAGCAGTACTTC CASSYPDRTAYEQYF
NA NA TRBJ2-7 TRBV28 TGTGCCAGCAAGTCCCAGCGGAGAAACTACGAGCAGTACTTC CASKSQRRNYEQYF
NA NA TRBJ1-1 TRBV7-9 TGTGCCAGCAGCTTAATCTCGGGCGCGGGCACTGAAGCTTTCTTT CASSLISGAGTEAFF
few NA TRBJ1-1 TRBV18 TGTGCCAGCTCGCCGACAGGTAGAAGCACTGAAGCTTTCTTT CASSPTGRSTEAFF
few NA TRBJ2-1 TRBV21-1 TGTGCCAGCAGCTCCCAAAAGGGACTAGCGTCCCTTAGCTCCTACAATGAGCAGTTCTTC CASSSQKGLASLSSYNEQFF
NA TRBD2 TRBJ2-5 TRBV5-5 TGTGCCAGCAGCTTGGCCCCAGCGGGGGCGGTGGAGACCCAGTACTTC CASSLAPAGAVETQYF
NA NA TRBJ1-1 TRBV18 TGTGCCAGCTCACCTTTAGCGAACACTGAAGCTTTCTTT CASSPLANTEAFF
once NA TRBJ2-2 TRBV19 TGTACCAGTAGTGTTACAACCGGGGAGCTGTTTTTT CTSSVTTGELFF